A selection of T cell receptor beta chains follows, all from one sample in a study of regulatory T cells in long-lasting Graves disease. TCRdb reanalysed the multiplex PCR reads using MiXCR and keeps one entry per CDR3 protein. The sample contains a few hundred thousand distinct CDR3 sequences, about 12% of which appear only once. These records were also assigned to another study, of T cells in Graves' hyperthyroidism and ophthalmopathy.

Specimen: peripheral blood mononuclear cells (PBMCs), collected at new diagnosis, from a patient treated with antithyroid drugs. Source of these receptors: a woman between 18 and 29 years old with Graves disease. Each CDR3 is given with its conserved first and last residue. The order of the fields is CDR3 length, D gene, clone size, J gene, V gene, CDR3 protein, CDR3 DNA. D genes are given only for firm matches. Only some rows state a clone size, as once, few, many or a class for expanded clones.

14 | TRBD1 | many | TRBJ1-2 | TRBV7-8 | CASSPRDRSYGYTF | TGTGCCAGCAGCCCTCGGGACAGATCCTATGGCTACACCTTC
16 | TRBD2 | . | TRBJ2-5 | TRBV5-1 | CASSWAAGGSQETQYF | TGCGCCAGCAGCTGGGCGGCGGGGGGATCTCAAGAGACCCAGTACTTC
17 | . | many | TRBJ1-1 | TRBV6-2/TRBV6-3 | CASSYRSRAQMNTEAFF | TGTGCCAGCAGTTATCGGTCGAGGGCGCAAATGAACACTGAAGCTTTCTTT
15 | TRBD1 | many | TRBJ1-1 | TRBV9 | CASSTGGQLNTEAFF | TGTGCCAGCAGCACCGGGGGACAGCTGAACACTGAAGCTTTCTTT
14 | . | few | TRBJ2-1 | TRBV11-2 | CASSPRGPGGEQFF | TGTGCCAGCAGCCCGCGTGGACCCGGTGGGGAGCAGTTCTTC
14 | TRBD1 | many | TRBJ2-5 | TRBV28 | CASSAGTGERTQYF | TGTGCCAGCAGTGCCGGGACAGGGGAGAGGACCCAGTACTTC
15 | . | few | TRBJ1-4 | TRBV4-3 | CASSLERPGRGKLFF | TGCGCCAGCAGCCTAGAACGTCCAGGGAGAGGGAAACTGTTTTTT
16 | . | many | TRBJ1-1 | TRBV10-2 | CASIKGTVLENTEAFF | TGCGCCAGCATCAAAGGGACCGTCTTGGAGAACACTGAAGCTTTCTTT
16 | TRBD2 | . | TRBJ2-1 | TRBV28 | CASSTSGRVLANEQFF | TGTGCCAGCAGTACTAGCGGGAGGGTCCTTGCCAATGAGCAGTTCTTC
14 | . | many | TRBJ2-1 | TRBV27 | CASSLIPGKHEQFF | TGTGCCAGCAGTTTGATTCCAGGGAAACATGAGCAGTTCTTC
14 | . | . | TRBJ2-7 | TRBV20-1 | CSARDGPSPPEQYF | TGCAGTGCTAGAGATGGCCCCAGTCCCCCCGAGCAGTACTTC
15 | . | many | TRBJ2-3 | TRBV6-1 | CASRDDRRGTDTQYF | TGTGCCAGCAGAGACGACCGACGCGGCACAGATACGCAGTATTTT
15 | . | many | TRBJ2-1 | TRBV11-2 | CASSHPTGSYNEQFF | TGTGCCAGCAGCCATCCGACAGGCTCCTACAATGAGCAGTTCTTC
19 | . | many | TRBJ2-1 | TRBV7-9 | CASSLIEGYTKSSYNEQFF | TGTGCCAGCAGCTTAATCGAGGGATACACAAAAAGCTCCTACAATGAGCAGTTCTTC
18 | TRBD1 | many | TRBJ1-5 | TRBV28 | CASSFPGTGMGSNQPQHF | TGTGCCAGCAGTTTCCCCGGGACAGGCATGGGGAGCAATCAGCCCCAGCATTTT
12 | . | many | TRBJ1-2 | TRBV28 | CASSLGVYGYTF | TGTGCCAGCAGTTTGGGGGTCTATGGCTACACCTTC
16 | TRBD1 | many | TRBJ1-1 | TRBV2 | CASSRDRTVLDTEAFF | TGTGCCAGCAGCCGGGACAGAACCGTCCTGGACACTGAAGCTTTCTTT
16 | . | many | TRBJ1-1 | TRBV20-1 | CSARFLQSGPRPEAFF | TGCAGTGCTAGATTTTTGCAATCAGGGCCCAGGCCTGAAGCTTTCTTT
14 | . | many | TRBJ2-2 | TRBV5-1 | CASSLNSGSGELFF | TGCGCCAGCAGCTTGAATTCGGGCTCCGGGGAGCTGTTTTTT
15 | . | few | TRBJ1-2 | TRBV29-1 | CSVEAVNSLNYGYTF | TGCAGCGTTGAAGCGGTAAACAGCCTTAACTATGGCTACACCTTC
15 | TRBD1 | few | TRBJ2-4 | TRBV6-2/TRBV6-3 | CASSYSPTGVGIQYF | TGTGCCAGCAGTTACTCCCCAACAGGGGTGGGCATTCAGTACTTC
16 | . | many | TRBJ2-7 | TRBV28 | CASSLVGATNSYEQYF | TGTGCTAGCAGTTTGGTAGGGGCAACGAATTCCTACGAGCAGTACTTC
16 | . | few | TRBJ2-1 | TRBV4-1 | CASSQEVGRSSYEQFF | TGCGCCAGCAGCCAAGAGGTGGGCAGGAGCTCCTACGAGCAGTTCTTC
14 | . | many | TRBJ1-6 | TRBV6-2/TRBV6-3 | CASSWQGKNSPLHF | TGTGCCAGCAGTTGGCAGGGCAAGAATTCACCCCTCCACTTT
16 | TRBD2 | few | TRBJ2-1 | TRBV7-7 | CASSLVIGGGYNEQFF | TGTGCTAGCAGCTTAGTTATCGGCGGGGGATACAATGAGCAGTTCTTC
14 | TRBD1 | many | TRBJ1-5 | TRBV2 | CASSLQGWNQPQHF | TGTGCCAGCAGCTTACAGGGGTGGAATCAGCCCCAGCATTTT
18 | TRBD2 | many | TRBJ2-3 | TRBV7-9 | CASSRGLAGGLSTDTQYF | TGTGCCAGCAGCCGTGGACTAGCGGGGGGGCTCAGCACAGATACGCAGTATTTT
15 | . | . | TRBJ2-4 | TRBV10-3 | CAISAETGKRNIQYF | TGTGCCATCAGCGCCGAGACTGGTAAAAGAAACATTCAGTACTTC